Following are 3 T cell receptor beta chains from one sample sequenced in a study of blood T cell repertoires in COVID-19. Method: immunoSEQ multiplex PCR; TCRdb's copy keeps in-frame clones and lacks some. Of more than 150,000 clones listed, about four fifths are singletons. Sample: peripheral blood. All receptors come from an elderly woman with COVID-19, enrolled during active disease.

The chain has TRBV7-2 and TRBJ2-7, with 8 bases lining up with TRBD2. V shed 2 bases and J 4 bases; nucleotides not matched to a gene: 10. Germline loops: CDR1 SGHTA, CDR2 FQGNSA. The CDR3 has 16 residues. The CDR3 loop is CASSLSRSGSLYEQYF. For the CDR3, the DNA is TGTGCCAGCAGCTTATCACGGAGCGGGAGTTTATACGAGCAGTACTTC.

The chain is built from TRBV19 and TRBJ1-5; the D is unclear. The CDR3 is made up of 13 amino acids. CDR1 LNHDA and CDR2 SQIVND come from the germline V gene (reference sequence). Trimming cost V 0 bases and J 6 bases, with 6 bases left between them. CDR3 DNA sequence: TGTGCCAGTAGTATAGATGAGGGTCAGCCCCAGCATTTT. Amino acid sequence: CASSIDEGQPQHF. Together with reference TRBV19 and TRBJ1-5, the CDR3 gives the full variable domain: DGGITQSPKYLFRKEGQNVTLSCEQNLNHDAMYWYRQDPGQGLRLIYYSQIVNDFQKGDIAEGYSVSREKKESFPLTVTSAQKNPTAFYLCASSIDEGQPQHFGDGTRLSIL.

This chain uses TRBV9 with TRBJ1-3; a weak D match, TRBD1 (6 bases). CDR3 length: 15 amino acids. V was cut by 3 bases and J by 3 bases, with 13 bases left in between. Germline lookup yields CDR1 SGDLS and CDR2 YYNGEE. This CDR3 is CASSGAGGGGNTIYF. The CDR3 DNA sequence: TGTGCCAGCAGCGGTGCGGGGGGCGGTGGAAACACCATATATTTT.